The 21 T cell receptor beta chains presented below share a single source sample, sequenced in a study of technical replicates of blood from a few donors. The table came from immunoSEQ multiplex PCR; TCRdb's copy has only in-frame clones and leaves some out. Of about 63,000 clones listed, approximately 86% are singletons. The sample comprised PBMCs. The source of these receptors is a human donor in good health. Some clones in this sample may be carry-over from other donors' samples.

The V call is TRBV13, the J call TRBJ2-2, with D possibly being TRBD2 (5 bases). The CDR3 is 16 residues long. V lost 0 bases and J 2 bases, leaving 10 bases between the germline ends. CDR1 PRHDT and CDR2 FYEKMQ come from the germline V gene (reference sequence). The CDR3 sequence: CASSLGEDVNTGELFF. The CDR3 DNA sequence: TGTGCCAGCAGCTTAGGGGAGGACGTTAACACCGGGGAGCTGTTTTTT.

The chain recombines TRBV30 with TRBJ1-2; TRBD1 might be the D (6 bases). The germline CDR1 and CDR2 sequences are GTSNPN and SVGIG (reference sequence). CDR3 length: 12 residues. The V gene lost 4 bases and the J gene lost 3 bases, with 9 bases spanning the gap. The CDR3 loop is CAWNTGHYGYTF. DNA of the CDR3: TGTGCCTGGAATACAGGGCACTATGGCTACACCTTC. The full variable domain, with the rest looked up from reference TRBV30 and TRBJ1-2, is SQTIHQWPATLVQPVGSPLSLECTVEGTSNPNLYWYRQAAGRGLQLLFYSVGIGQISSEVPQNLSASRPQDRQFILSSKKLLLSDSGFYLCAWNTGHYGYTFGSGTRLTVV.

The chain recombines TRBV6-5 with TRBJ1-1; TRBD1 matches at 7 bases. Germline V CDR1 and CDR2: MNHEY, SVGAGI. This CDR3 spans 11 amino acids. Trimming took 7 bases from V and 12 from J; bases not matched to a gene: 8. CDR3 bases: TGTGCCAGCAATGGAGGGGGCGTGACTTTCTTT. Translated: CASNGGGVTFF.

This clone was detected once. The rearrangement joins TRBV4-2 to TRBJ2-1, with D unresolved. The germline CDR1 and CDR2 sequences are LGHNA and YNFKEQ. Trimming removed 4 bases from V and 0 bases from J, with 10 bases in between. This CDR3 contains 15 residues. The CDR3 DNA follows: TGTGCCAGCAGCCTTTACTTAGTCTCCTACAATGAGCAGTTCTTC. This sequence encodes CASSLYLVSYNEQFF.

CDR3 protein: CASSLAGGTDTQYF. CDR3 in DNA: TGTGCCAGCAGCCTCGCGGGGGGGACAGATACGCAGTATTTT. The chain links TRBV7-3 to TRBJ2-3; TRBD2 agrees at 9 bases. V lost 5 bases to trimming and J lost 3 bases; unmatched junction nucleotides: 3. CDR3 length: 14 residues. Germline CDR1 and CDR2: SGHTA and FQGTGA. Full variable domain (missing parts from reference TRBV7-3 and TRBJ2-3): GAGVSQTPSNKVTEKGKYVELRCDPISGHTALYWYRQSLGQGPEFLIYFQGTGAADDSGLPNDRFFAVRPEGSVSTLKIQRTERGDSAVYLCASSLAGGTDTQYFGPGTRLTVL.

V is TRBV30 and J is TRBJ1-1; 7 bases line up with TRBD1. CDR1 is GTSNPN and CDR2 is SVGIG in the germline V gene (reference sequence). This CDR3 spans 13 amino acids. V lost 5 bases to trimming and J lost 0 bases; unmatched junction nucleotides: 3. This chain's CDR3 is CAWETGMNTEAFF. The CDR3 DNA reads TGTGCCTGGGAGACAGGGATGAACACTGAAGCTTTCTTT.

The chain employs TRBV29-1 and TRBJ2-3, with D perhaps TRBD2 (5 bases). Germline V lookup: CDR1 SQVTM, CDR2 ANQGSEA. The CDR3 totals 13 residues. The V and J ends lost 4 bases and 2 bases respectively, with 10 bases between them. The CDR3: CSVASGTTDTQYF. For the CDR3, the DNA is TGCAGCGTTGCGAGCGGTACCACAGATACGCAGTATTTT.

This chain uses TRBV19 with TRBJ2-5, with TRBD2 identical over 7 bases. The CDR3 runs 17 residues. Germline CDR1 is LNHDA and CDR2 is SQIVND (reference sequence). V gave up 3 bases and J gave up 0 bases; unmatched junction bases: 10. CDR3 in amino acids: CASSMRASGGYQETQYF. Written as DNA, the CDR3 is TGTGCCAGTAGTATGAGGGCTAGCGGAGGTTACCAAGAGACCCAGTACTTC.

This rearrangement joins TRBV10-3 to TRBJ2-1, with D tentatively TRBD2 (5 bases). The CDR3 is 13 amino acids. The germline V gene has CDR1 ENHRY and CDR2 SYGVKD. Trimming shortened V by 5 bases and J by 5 bases, and 10 bases separated the two germline ends. The CDR3 DNA follows: TGTGCCATCAGTCGCGACGGGAACAATGAGCAGTTCTTC. Its protein product is CAISRDGNNEQFF.

This chain joins TRBV2 and TRBJ2-2; a possible D gene is TRBD2 (6 bases). The germline CDR1 and CDR2 sequences are SNHLY and FYNNEI. This CDR3 region has 15 residues. Trimming stripped 2 bases from V and 4 bases from J, with 11 bases between. Here the CDR3 DNA reads TGTGCCAGCAGTGAACTTAGCGGTATCACCGGGGAGCTGTTTTTT. Encoded protein: CASSELSGITGELFF.

There are a few counts of this clone. This chain links TRBV2 with TRBJ1-1, with TRBD1 matching over 7 bases. This CDR3 comprises 14 residues. Losses at the gene ends were 4 bases for V and 1 base for J; bases not matched to a gene: 3. Germline V gene sequence: CDR1 SNHLY, CDR2 FYNNEI. CDR3 DNA sequence: TGTGCCAGCAGTGCGACAGGGAGGAACACTGAAGCTTTCTTT. Protein product: CASSATGRNTEAFF.

The chain carries TRBV7-9 and TRBJ2-7; tentative D call: TRBD1 (5 bases). CDR3 length: 12 residues. Trimming removed 5 bases from V and 6 bases from J, with 11 bases in between. Looked up from germline, CDR1 is SEHNR and CDR2 is FQNEAQ (reference sequence). The CDR3 nucleotides read TGTGCCAGCAGCGGGGCCCCCGGCGAGCAGTACTTC. This encodes CASSGAPGEQYF.

V is TRBV5-6 and J is TRBJ2-3; a possible D gene is TRBD1 (6 bases). V was shortened by 0 bases and J by 1 base, with 9 bases between the two germline ends. CDR1 and CDR2 from the germline V gene are SGHDT and YYEEEE. The CDR3 totals 15 residues. The CDR3 sequence: CASSLGRGGTDTQYF. In nucleotides, the CDR3 is TGTGCCAGCAGCTTGGGCAGGGGAGGCACAGATACGCAGTATTTT.

The chain combines TRBV7-3 with TRBJ2-1, with TRBD2 as a possible D gene (6 bases). Per the germline V gene, CDR1 is SGHTA and CDR2 is FQGTGA. The CDR3 contains 13 residues. Trimming took off 5 bases at V and 6 bases at J, with 11 bases between the two ends. The CDR3 spells CASSRGLSNEQFF. CDR3 bases: TGTGCCAGCAGCCGGGGACTGAGCAATGAGCAGTTCTTC.

The chain carries TRBV7-9 and TRBJ2-7, with D unresolved. V lost 1 base to trimming and J lost 2 bases, with 9 bases between them. Germline CDR1 is SEHNR and CDR2 is FQNEAQ (reference sequence). This CDR3 is 14 amino acids long. DNA for the CDR3: TGTGCCAGCAGCTTAGTCGGTCCCCCCTACGAGCAGTACTTC. This translates into CASSLVGPPYEQYF.

The genes are TRBV6-1 and TRBJ2-7; 9 bases are shared with TRBD1. The CDR3 is 14 amino acids. Germline V lookup: CDR1 MNHNS, CDR2 SASEGT. V shed 6 bases, J shed 1 base, and the junction held 4 bases outside the gene matches. The CDR3 region has the DNA TGTGCCAGCAGCCCCGGGACAGGGTCCTACGAGCAGTACTTC. Translating gives CASSPGTGSYEQYF.

The rearrangement links TRBV11-2 to TRBJ2-3; no clear D. Germline CDR1 is SGHAT and CDR2 is FQNNGV. CDR3 length: 13 residues. V shed 7 bases and J shed 0 bases, with 8 bases lying between them. CDR3 DNA sequence: TGTGCCAGCAAGAGCACTAGCACAGATACGCAGTATTTT. Its protein product is CASKSTSTDTQYF. Drawing the rest from reference TRBV11-2 and TRBJ2-3, the complete variable domain is EAGVAQSPRYKIIEKRQSVAFWCNPISGHATLYWYQQILGQGPKLLIQFQNNGVVDDSQLPKDRFSAERLKGVDSTLKIQPAKLEDSAVYLCASKSTSTDTQYFGPGTRLTVL.

The rearrangement links TRBV6-4 to TRBJ2-7; D possibly corresponds to TRBD2 (6 bases). CDR3 length: 15 residues. The V gene's germline CDR1 is MRHNA and CDR2 SNTAGT. Trimming took 6 bases from V and 1 from J, leaving 16 bases between them. The chain's CDR3 is CASRDRARESYEQYF. CDR3 bases: TGTGCCAGCAGAGACCGGGCGCGGGAATCCTACGAGCAGTACTTC.

The rearrangement joins TRBV7-9 to TRBJ2-5, with TRBD1 as a possible D gene (5 bases). The CDR3 length is 18 residues. Germline values: CDR1 SEHNR, CDR2 FQNEAQ (reference sequence). V dropped 1 base and J dropped 0 bases, with 18 bases sitting between them. The CDR3 sequence: CASSLGSGINSYQETQYF. The DNA of the CDR3 is TGTGCCAGCAGCTTAGGGTCAGGGATCAACTCGTACCAAGAGACCCAGTACTTC.

The chain is built from TRBV7-3 and TRBJ2-2; tentatively, D is TRBD1 (5 bases). V was trimmed by 2 bases and J by 2 bases, leaving 9 bases between them. Per the germline V gene, CDR1 is SGHTA and CDR2 is FQGTGA. CDR3 length: 15 amino acids. CDR3 sequence: CASSLFQGNTGELFF. Here the CDR3 DNA reads TGTGCCAGCAGCTTATTTCAGGGAAACACCGGGGAGCTGTTTTTT. The full variable domain, with the rest looked up from reference TRBV7-3 and TRBJ2-2, is GAGVSQTPSNKVTEKGKYVELRCDPISGHTALYWYRQSLGQGPEFLIYFQGTGAADDSGLPNDRFFAVRPEGSVSTLKIQRTERGDSAVYLCASSLFQGNTGELFFGEGSRLTVL.

This clone was picked up one time. The V and J genes are TRBV19 and TRBJ2-7; D might be TRBD1 (6 bases). Germline CDR1 reads LNHDA; CDR2 reads SQIVND (reference sequence). V lost 2 bases to trimming and J lost 2 bases, with 16 bases between them. CDR3 length equals 16 residues. The CDR3 sequence is CASSIFARGYAYEQYF. DNA for the CDR3: TGTGCCAGTAGTATATTCGCCAGGGGATATGCCTACGAGCAGTACTTC.